The text below deals with one TCR beta chain. From germline, CDR1 is SGDLS and CDR2 YYNGEE. This CDR3 contains 18 residues. Trimming removed 0 bases from V and 2 bases from J; junction bases left unmatched: 6. This sample was taken from a study of cytomegalovirus exposure and HLA in healthy donors. The PCR used 60 Vbeta and 13 Jbeta primers. Using immunoSEQ multiplex PCR, the repertoire was profiled, and TCRdb retains in-frame clones only, with some absent. The sample records 85,000 to 90,000 clones, approximately 65% being singletons. This clonotype was sampled from a man aged 30-40 years in good health and CMV-seronegative. The chain links TRBV9 to TRBJ2-6; 9 bases align to TRBD1. Sequenced material: PBMCs. The CDR3 region has the DNA TGTGCCAGCAGCGTAGCTACCGGGACAGGGACTGGGGCCAACGTCCTGACTTTC. Its translation: CASSVATGTGTGANVLTF. The complete variable domain, with remaining parts taken from reference TRBV9 and TRBJ2-6, reads DSGVTQTPKHLITATGQRVTLRCSPRSGDLSVYWYQQSLDQGLQFLIQYYNGEERAKGNILERFSAQQFPDLHSELNLSSLELGDSALYFCASSVATGTGTGANVLTFGAGSRLTVL.